This TCR beta chain emerged from a study of control samples from healthy donors and cancer patients. Sequencing was performed with immunoSEQ multiplex PCR; in TCRdb, only in-frame clones are kept and a portion is missing. The repertoire consists of 90,000 to 100,000 clones, with approximately 81% occurring once and the leading ten covering roughly a tenth. CDR3 length: 15 residues. Between the trimmed V and J ends, which lost 4 bases and 9 bases, there was a span of 22 bases. Germline loops: CDR1 SGHNT, CDR2 YYREEE (reference sequence). A single count supports this clone. The clonotype originates from a woman aged 30 to 39 in good health. The material sequenced was blood. This rearrangement joins TRBV5-4 to TRBJ2-5, with D perhaps matching TRBD1 or TRBD2 (5 bases each). In nucleotides, the CDR3 is TGTGCCAGCAGCCCCTCCGGGGCAGCCCGGGTGGCCCAGTACTTC. Its protein is CASSPSGAARVAQYF.